This paragraph covers one T cell receptor beta chain sequence. Antigen specificity is unknown. As for time point: week 47, end of study. Each dose of the vaccine consisted of 300 ug of mutant IDH1 20-mer peptide, with topical imiquimod. Donors had new IDH1-mutant astrocytomas of WHO grade 3 or 4 (ATRX-lost). The data belong to a study of a mutant IDH1 vaccine in newly diagnosed glioma. Across the whole study: Treated patients, approximately 62% male and roughly 40% female, averaged approximately 40 years of age. Most had both radiotherapy and temozolomide beforehand; others had only one.

The assay was immunoSEQ multiplex PCR, and TCRdb's table has in-frame clones only and misses some. The sample lists about 54,000 clones; 75% to 90% were seen once. The CDR3 contains 13 residues. Trimming stripped 5 bases from V and 1 base from J, with 8 bases between. CDR1 is SGHNT, CDR2 YENEEA, per germline. The sequence came from a woman between 45 and 60 years old with glioma. The rearrangement joins TRBV11-3 to TRBJ1-1; D remains ambiguous. Sequenced here: PBMCs, sampled from a glioma patient whose treatment included an IDH1 peptide vaccine. CDR3 in amino acids: CASSPEANTEAFF. For the CDR3, the DNA is TGTGCCAGCAGCCCGGAGGCGAACACTGAAGCTTTCTTT.